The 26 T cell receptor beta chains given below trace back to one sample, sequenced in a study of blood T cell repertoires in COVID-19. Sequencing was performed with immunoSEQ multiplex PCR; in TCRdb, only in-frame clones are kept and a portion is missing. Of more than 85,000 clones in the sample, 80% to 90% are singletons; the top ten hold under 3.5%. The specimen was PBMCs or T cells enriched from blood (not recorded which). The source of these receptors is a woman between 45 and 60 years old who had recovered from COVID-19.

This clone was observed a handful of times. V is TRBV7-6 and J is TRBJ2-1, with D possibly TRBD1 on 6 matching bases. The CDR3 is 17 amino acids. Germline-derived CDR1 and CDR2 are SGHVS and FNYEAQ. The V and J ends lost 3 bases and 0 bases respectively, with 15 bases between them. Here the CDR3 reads CASSLETGFLSYNEQFF. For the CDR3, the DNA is TGTGCCAGCAGCTTGGAAACAGGGTTTCTCTCCTACAATGAGCAGTTCTTC.

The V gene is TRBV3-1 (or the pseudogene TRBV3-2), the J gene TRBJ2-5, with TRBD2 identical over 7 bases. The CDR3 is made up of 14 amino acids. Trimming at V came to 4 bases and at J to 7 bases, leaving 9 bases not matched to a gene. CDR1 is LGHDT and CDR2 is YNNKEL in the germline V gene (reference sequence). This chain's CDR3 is CASSLRGEGATQYF. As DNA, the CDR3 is TGTGCCAGCAGCCTTCGCGGGGAGGGCGCGACCCAGTACTTC.

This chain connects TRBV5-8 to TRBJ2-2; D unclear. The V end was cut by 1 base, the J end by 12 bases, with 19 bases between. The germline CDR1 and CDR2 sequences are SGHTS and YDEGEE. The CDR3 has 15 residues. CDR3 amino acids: CASSLSGQLRNQLFF. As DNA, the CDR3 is TGTGCCAGCAGCTTGTCGGGTCAGCTAAGGAACCAGCTGTTTTTT.

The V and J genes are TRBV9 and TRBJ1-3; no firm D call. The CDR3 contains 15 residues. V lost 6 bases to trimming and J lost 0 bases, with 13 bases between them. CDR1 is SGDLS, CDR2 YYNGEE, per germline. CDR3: CASTKDPGSGNTIYF. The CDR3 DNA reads TGTGCCAGCACCAAAGACCCGGGCTCTGGAAACACCATATATTTT.

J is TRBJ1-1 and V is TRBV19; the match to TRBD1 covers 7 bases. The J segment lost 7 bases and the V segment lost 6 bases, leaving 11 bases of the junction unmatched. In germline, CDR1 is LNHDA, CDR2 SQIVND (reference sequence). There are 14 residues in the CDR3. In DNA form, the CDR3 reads TGTGCCAGTAGAGGTACAGGGGCCTATTTTGAAGCTTTCTTT. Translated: CASRGTGAYFEAFF.

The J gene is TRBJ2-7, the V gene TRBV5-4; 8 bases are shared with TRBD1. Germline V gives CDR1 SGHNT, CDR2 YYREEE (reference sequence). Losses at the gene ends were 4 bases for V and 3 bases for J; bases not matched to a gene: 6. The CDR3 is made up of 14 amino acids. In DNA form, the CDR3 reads TGTGCCAGCAGCGCGACAGGGGAAATCTACGAGCAGTACTTC. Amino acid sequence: CASSATGEIYEQYF.

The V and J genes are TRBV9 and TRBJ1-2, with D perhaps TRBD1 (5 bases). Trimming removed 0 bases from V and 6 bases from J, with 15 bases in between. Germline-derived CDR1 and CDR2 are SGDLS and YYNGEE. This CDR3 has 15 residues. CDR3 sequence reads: CASSVEGRKGDGYTF. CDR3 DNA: TGTGCCAGCAGCGTAGAAGGACGAAAAGGGGATGGCTACACCTTC.

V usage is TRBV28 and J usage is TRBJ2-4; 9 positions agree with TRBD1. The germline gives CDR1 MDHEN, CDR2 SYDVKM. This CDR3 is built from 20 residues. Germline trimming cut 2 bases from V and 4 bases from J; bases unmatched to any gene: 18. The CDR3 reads CASSLRATRTGVGWKNIQYF. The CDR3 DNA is TGTGCCAGCAGTTTACGGGCCACCCGGACAGGGGTGGGATGGAAAAACATTCAGTACTTC.

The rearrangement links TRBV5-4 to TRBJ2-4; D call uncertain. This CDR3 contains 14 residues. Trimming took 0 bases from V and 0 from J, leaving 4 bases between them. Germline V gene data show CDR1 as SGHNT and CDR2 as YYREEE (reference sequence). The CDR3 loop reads CASSLELAKNIQYF. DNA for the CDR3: TGTGCCAGCAGCTTGGAACTAGCCAAAAACATTCAGTACTTC.

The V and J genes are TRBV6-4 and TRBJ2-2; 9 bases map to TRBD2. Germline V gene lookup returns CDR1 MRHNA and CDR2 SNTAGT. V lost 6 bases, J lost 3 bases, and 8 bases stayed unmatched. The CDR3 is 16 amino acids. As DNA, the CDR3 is TGTGCCAGCAGACAATCAGCGGGAGGTCACACCGGGGAGCTGTTTTTT. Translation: CASRQSAGGHTGELFF.

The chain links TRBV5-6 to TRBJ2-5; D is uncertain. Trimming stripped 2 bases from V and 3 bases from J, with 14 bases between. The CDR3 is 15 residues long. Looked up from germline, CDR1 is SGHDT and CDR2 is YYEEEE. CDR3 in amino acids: CASSFEQFSKETQYF. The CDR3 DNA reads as TGTGCCAGCAGCTTCGAACAGTTCAGTAAAGAGACCCAGTACTTC.

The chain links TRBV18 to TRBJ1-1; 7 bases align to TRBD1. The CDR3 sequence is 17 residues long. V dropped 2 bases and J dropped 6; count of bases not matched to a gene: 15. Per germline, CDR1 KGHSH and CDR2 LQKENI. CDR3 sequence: CASSPFRQGNVVAEAFF. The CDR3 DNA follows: TGTGCCAGCTCACCATTCAGACAGGGTAACGTGGTCGCTGAAGCTTTCTTT.

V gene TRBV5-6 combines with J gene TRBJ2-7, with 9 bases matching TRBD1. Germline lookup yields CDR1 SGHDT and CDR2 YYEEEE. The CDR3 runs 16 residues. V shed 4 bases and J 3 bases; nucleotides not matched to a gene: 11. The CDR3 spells CASSRFTGQGSYEQYF. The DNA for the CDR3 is TGTGCCAGCAGCCGATTCACTGGACAGGGGAGCTACGAGCAGTACTTC.

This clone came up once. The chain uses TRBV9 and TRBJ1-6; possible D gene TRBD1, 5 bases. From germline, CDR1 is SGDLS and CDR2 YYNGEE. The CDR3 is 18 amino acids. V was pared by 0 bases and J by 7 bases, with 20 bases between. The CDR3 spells CASSVGGRFTGWNSPLHF. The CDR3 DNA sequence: TGTGCCAGCAGCGTAGGGGGCCGGTTCACCGGGTGGAATTCACCCCTCCACTTT.

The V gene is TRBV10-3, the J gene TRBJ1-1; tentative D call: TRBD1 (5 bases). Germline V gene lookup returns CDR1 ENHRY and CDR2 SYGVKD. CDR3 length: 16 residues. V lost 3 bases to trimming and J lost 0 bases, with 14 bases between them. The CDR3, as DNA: TGTGCCATCAGTGAAGGGAGGGGCAGGGTGAACACTGAAGCTTTCTTT. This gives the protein CAISEGRGRVNTEAFF.

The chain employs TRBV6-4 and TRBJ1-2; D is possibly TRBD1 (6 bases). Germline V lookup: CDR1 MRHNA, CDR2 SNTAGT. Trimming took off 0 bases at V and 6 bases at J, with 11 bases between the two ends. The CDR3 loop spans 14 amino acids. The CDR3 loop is CASSDSGQRNGYTF. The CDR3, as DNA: TGTGCCAGCAGTGACTCAGGACAGAGAAATGGCTACACCTTC.

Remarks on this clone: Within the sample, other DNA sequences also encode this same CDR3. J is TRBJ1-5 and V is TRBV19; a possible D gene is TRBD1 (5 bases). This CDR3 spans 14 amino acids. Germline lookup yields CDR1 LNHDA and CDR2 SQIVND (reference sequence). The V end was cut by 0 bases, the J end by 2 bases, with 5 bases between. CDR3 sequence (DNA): TGTGCCAGTAGTATAGAAGGGGGCAATCAGCCCCAGCATTTT. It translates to CASSIEGGNQPQHF. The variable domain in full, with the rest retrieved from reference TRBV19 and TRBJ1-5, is DGGITQSPKYLFRKEGQNVTLSCEQNLNHDAMYWYRQDPGQGLRLIYYSQIVNDFQKGDIAEGYSVSREKKESFPLTVTSAQKNPTAFYLCASSIEGGNQPQHFGDGTRLSIL.

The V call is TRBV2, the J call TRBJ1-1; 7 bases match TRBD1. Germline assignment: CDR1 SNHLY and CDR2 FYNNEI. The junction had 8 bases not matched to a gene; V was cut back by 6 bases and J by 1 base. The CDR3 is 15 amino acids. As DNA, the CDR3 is TGTGCCAGCAGCCTTCTAGGGGGCGGGAACACTGAAGCTTTCTTT. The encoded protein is CASSLLGGGNTEAFF.

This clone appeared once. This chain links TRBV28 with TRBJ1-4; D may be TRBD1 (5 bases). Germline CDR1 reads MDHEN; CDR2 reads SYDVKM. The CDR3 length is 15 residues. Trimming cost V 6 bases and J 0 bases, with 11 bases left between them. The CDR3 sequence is CASSSIGATNEKLFF. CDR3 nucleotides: TGTGCCAGCAGCAGTATAGGGGCAACTAATGAAAAACTGTTTTTT.

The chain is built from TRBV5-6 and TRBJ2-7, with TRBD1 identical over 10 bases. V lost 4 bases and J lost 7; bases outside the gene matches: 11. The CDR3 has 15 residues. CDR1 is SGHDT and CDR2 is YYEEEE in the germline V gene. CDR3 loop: CASSPTGGNGTEQYF. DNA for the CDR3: TGTGCCAGCAGCCCGACAGGGGGCAACGGGACGGAGCAGTACTTC.

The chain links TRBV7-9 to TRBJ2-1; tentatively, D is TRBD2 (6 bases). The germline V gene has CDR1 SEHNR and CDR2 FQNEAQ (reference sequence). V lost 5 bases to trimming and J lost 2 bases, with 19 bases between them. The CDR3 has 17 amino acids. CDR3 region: CASSGQEVQRAYNEQFF. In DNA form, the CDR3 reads TGTGCCAGCAGCGGACAAGAGGTCCAGCGGGCCTACAATGAGCAGTTCTTC.

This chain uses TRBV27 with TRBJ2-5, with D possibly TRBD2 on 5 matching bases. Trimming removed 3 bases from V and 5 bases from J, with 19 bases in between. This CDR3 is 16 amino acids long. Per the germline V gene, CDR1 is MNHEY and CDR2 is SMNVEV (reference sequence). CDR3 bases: TGTGCCAGCAGTTTGAGGGCGGCTACGTTCCGGGAGACCCAGTACTTC. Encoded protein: CASSLRAATFRETQYF.

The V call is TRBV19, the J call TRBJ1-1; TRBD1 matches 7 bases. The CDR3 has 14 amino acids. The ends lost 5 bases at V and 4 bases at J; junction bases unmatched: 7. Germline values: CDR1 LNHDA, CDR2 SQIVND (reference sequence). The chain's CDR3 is CASSLQGSTTEAFF. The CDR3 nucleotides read TGTGCCAGTAGTTTACAGGGGAGCACCACTGAAGCTTTCTTT. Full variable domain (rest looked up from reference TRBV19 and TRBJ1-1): DGGITQSPKYLFRKEGQNVTLSCEQNLNHDAMYWYRQDPGQGLRLIYYSQIVNDFQKGDIAEGYSVSREKKESFPLTVTSAQKNPTAFYLCASSLQGSTTEAFFGQGTRLTVV.

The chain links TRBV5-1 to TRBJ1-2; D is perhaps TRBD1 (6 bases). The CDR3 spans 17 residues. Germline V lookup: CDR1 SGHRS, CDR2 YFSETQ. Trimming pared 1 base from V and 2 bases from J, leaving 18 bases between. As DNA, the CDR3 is TGCGCCAGCAGCTTGATGCGGACAGCGGAAAAAAACTATGGCTACACCTTC. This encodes CASSLMRTAEKNYGYTF.

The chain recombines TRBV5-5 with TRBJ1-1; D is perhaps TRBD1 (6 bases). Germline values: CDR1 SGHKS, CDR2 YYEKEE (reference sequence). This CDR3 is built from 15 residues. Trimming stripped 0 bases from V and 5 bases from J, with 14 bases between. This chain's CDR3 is CASSLAGGQWTEAFF. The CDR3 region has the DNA TGTGCCAGCAGCTTGGCCGGGGGGCAATGGACTGAAGCTTTCTTT.

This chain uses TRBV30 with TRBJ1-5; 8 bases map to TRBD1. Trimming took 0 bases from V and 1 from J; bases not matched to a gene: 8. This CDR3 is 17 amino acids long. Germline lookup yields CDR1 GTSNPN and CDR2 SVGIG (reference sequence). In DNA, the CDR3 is TGTGCCTGGAGTGTACGGCAGGGGGCTTTGAGCAATCAGCCCCAGCATTTT. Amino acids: CAWSVRQGALSNQPQHF.